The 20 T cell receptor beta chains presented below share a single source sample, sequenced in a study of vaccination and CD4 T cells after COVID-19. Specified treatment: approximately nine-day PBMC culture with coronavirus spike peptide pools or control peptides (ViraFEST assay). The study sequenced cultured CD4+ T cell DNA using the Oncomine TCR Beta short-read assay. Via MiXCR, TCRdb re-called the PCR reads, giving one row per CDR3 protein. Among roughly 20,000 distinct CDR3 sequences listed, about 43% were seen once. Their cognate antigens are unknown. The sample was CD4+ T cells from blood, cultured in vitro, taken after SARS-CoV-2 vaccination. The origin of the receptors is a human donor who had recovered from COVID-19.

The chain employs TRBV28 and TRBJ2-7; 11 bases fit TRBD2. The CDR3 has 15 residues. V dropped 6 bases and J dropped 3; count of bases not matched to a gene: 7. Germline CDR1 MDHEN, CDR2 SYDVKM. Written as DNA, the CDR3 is TGTGCCAGCAGCCCGACTAGCGGGATAGGCTACGAGCAGTACTTC. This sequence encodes CASSPTSGIGYEQYF.

DNA of the CDR3: TGTGCCAGCAGCTTAGGTCGGACTAGCGGGAACGCCGAGCAGTACTTC. Translated: CASSLGRTSGNAEQYF. The chain joins TRBV7-8 to TRBJ2-7; TRBD2 matches 12 bases. There are 16 residues in the CDR3. The V and J ends lost 1 base and 6 bases, in that order; junction bases with no gene match: 7. CDR1 SGHVS and CDR2 FQNEAQ come from the germline V gene.

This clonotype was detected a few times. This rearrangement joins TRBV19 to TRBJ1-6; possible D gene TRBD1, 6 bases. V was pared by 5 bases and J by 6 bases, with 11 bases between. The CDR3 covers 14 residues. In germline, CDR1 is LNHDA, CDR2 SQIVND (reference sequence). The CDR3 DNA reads TGTGCCAGTAGTGGGGACACAAGTAATTCACCCCTCCACTTT. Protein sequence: CASSGDTSNSPLHF.

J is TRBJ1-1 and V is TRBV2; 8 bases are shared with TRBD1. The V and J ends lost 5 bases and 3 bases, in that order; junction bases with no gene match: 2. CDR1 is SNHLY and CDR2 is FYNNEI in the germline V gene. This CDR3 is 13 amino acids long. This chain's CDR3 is CASSTDRDTEAFF. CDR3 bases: TGTGCCAGCAGTACGGACAGGGACACTGAAGCTTTCTTT.

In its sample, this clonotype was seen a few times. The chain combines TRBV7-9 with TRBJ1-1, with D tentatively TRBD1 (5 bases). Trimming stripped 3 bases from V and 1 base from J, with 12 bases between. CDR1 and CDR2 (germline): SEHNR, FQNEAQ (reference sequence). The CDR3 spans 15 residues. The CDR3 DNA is TGTGCCAGCAGCTTGGCAACGGGGGGGAACACTGAAGCTTTCTTT. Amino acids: CASSLATGGNTEAFF.

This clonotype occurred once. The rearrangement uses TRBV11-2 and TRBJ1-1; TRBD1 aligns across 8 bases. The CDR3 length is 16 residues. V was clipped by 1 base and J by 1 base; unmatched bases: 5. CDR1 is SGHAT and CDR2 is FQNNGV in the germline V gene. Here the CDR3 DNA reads TGTGCCAGCAGCTTAGCCCCGGGACAGGCGAACACTGAAGCTTTCTTT. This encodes CASSLAPGQANTEAFF.

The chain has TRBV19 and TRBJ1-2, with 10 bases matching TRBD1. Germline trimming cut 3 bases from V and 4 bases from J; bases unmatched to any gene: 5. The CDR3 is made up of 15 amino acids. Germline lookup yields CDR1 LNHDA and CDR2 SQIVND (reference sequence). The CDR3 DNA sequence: TGTGCCAGTAGTATTGACAGGGGGCCTGGCTATGGCTACACCTTC. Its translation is CASSIDRGPGYGYTF.

The CDR3 coding sequence is TGTGCCAGCAGTTTATACACGGGGATGGGCACTGAAGCTTTCTTT. Its translation is CASSLYTGMGTEAFF. The chain has TRBV27 and TRBJ1-1; D is undetermined. Per the germline V gene, CDR1 is MNHEY and CDR2 is SMNVEV (reference sequence). The CDR3 totals 15 residues. V was pared by 1 base and J by 4 bases, with 13 bases between.

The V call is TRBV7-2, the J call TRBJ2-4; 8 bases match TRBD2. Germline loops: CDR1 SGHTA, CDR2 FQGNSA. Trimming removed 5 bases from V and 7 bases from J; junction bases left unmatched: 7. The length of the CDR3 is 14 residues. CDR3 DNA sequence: TGTGCCAGCAGCCCCCGTGCTAGCGGGAACATTCAGTACTTC. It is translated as CASSPRASGNIQYF.

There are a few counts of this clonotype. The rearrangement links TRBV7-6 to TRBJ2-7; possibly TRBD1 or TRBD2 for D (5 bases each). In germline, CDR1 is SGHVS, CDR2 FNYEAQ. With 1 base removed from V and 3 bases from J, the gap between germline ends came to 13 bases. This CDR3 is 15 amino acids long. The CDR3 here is CASSLGGTLNYEQYF. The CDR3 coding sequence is TGTGCCAGCAGCTTAGGAGGGACGTTGAACTACGAGCAGTACTTC.

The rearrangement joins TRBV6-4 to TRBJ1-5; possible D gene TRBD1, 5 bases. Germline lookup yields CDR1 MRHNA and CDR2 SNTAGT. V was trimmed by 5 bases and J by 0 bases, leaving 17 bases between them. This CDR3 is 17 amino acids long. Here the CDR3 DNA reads TGTGCCAGCAGTATGGACAAGAAGGGAGATAGCAATCAGCCCCAGCATTTT. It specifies CASSMDKKGDSNQPQHF.

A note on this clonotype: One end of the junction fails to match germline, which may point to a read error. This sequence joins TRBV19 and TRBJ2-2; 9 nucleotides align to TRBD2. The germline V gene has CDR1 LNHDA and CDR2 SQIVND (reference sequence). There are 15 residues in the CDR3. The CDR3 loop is CASGSGRVVAGEPFF. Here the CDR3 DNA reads TGTGCCAGCGGTAGCGGGAGAGTTGTGGCCGGGGAGCCGTTTTTT.

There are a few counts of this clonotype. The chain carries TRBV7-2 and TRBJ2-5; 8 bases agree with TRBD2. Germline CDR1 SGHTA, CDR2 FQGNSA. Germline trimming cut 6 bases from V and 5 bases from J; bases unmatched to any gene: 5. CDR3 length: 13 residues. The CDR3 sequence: CASRNSGTETQYF. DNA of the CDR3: TGTGCCAGCAGGAATAGCGGGACGGAGACCCAGTACTTC.

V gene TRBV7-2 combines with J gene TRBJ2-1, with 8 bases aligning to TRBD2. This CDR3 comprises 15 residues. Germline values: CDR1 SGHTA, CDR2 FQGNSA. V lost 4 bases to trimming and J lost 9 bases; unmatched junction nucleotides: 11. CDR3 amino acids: CASSSGAGVRGEQFF. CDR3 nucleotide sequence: TGTGCCAGCAGCTCTGGAGCGGGAGTAAGGGGTGAGCAGTTCTTC.

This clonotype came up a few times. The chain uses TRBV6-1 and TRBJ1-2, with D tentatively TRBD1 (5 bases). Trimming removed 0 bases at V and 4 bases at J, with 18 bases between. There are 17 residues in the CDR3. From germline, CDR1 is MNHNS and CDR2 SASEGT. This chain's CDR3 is CASSEAGTRGFGYGYTF. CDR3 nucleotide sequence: TGTGCCAGCAGTGAAGCCGGGACTAGGGGTTTTGGCTATGGCTACACCTTC.

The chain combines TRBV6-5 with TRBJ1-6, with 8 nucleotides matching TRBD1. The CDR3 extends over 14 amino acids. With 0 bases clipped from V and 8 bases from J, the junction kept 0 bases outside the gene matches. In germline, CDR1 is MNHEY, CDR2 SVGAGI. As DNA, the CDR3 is TGTGCCAGCAGTTACTCGACAGGGGATTCACCCCTCCACTTT. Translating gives CASSYSTGDSPLHF.

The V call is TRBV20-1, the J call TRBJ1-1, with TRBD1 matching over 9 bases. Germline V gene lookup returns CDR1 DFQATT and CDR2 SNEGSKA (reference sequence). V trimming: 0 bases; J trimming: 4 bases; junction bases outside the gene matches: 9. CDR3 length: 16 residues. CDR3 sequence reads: CSARDRHRGLGTEAFF. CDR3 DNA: TGCAGTGCTAGAGATCGTCACAGGGGGCTAGGCACTGAAGCTTTCTTT.

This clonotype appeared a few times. CDR3 in amino acids: CASNPQGKDQPQHF. CDR3 DNA: TGTGCCAGCAACCCTCAAGGGAAGGATCAGCCCCAGCATTTT. The chain employs TRBV6-1 and TRBJ1-5, with D hard to call. CDR3 length: 14 amino acids. CDR1 and CDR2 from the germline V gene are MNHNS and SASEGT. V was shortened by 7 bases and J by 5 bases, with 15 bases between the two germline ends.

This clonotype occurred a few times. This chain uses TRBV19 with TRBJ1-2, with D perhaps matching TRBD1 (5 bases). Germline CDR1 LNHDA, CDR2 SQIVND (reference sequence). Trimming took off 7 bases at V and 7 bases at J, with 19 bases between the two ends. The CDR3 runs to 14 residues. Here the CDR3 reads CASTVRGFAPGYTF. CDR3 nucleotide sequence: TGTGCCAGTACCGTACGGGGGTTCGCTCCTGGCTACACCTTC.

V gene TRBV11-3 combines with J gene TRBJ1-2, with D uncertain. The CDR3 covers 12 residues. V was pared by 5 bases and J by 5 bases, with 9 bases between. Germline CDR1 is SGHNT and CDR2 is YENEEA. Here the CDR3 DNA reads TGTGCCAGCAGCGCGAGAGCTTATGGCTACACCTTC. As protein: CASSARAYGYTF.